A single T cell receptor beta chain is shown here with its context. Its target is unknown. These data belong to a study of identical twins. Study-wide points: For monozygotic twins, models underestimated out-of-frame TCR alpha sharing.

Trimming cost V 6 bases and J 2 bases, with 4 bases left between them. The CDR3 loop spans 10 amino acids. The germline V gene encodes CDR1 SQVTM and CDR2 ANQGSEA. Donors uniformly comprised healthy Caucasians. With template switching, a universal primer site was added, and the cDNA carried unique molecular identifiers. TCRdb re-derived calls from the 5' RACE reads in MiXCR, one entry per CDR3 protein. The top ten hold around 1.6% of the sample, which has over 550,000 distinct CDR3 sequences, roughly 6.6% seen once. In addition, the sample was reused for a study of yellow fever vaccine responses in identical twins. That source adds: A vaccine T cell response that seemed partly convergent and partly personalized was reported in twins.

The TCR was taken from a woman under 30 in good health. Sequencing was performed on PBMCs. The rearrangement uses TRBV29-1 and TRBJ1-2, with no clear D. The CDR3 protein is CSVLNYGYTF. The CDR3 DNA sequence: TGCAGCGTACTGAACTATGGCTACACCTTC. Combining the CDR3 with reference TRBV29-1 and TRBJ1-2 gives the whole variable domain SAVISQKPSRDICQRGTSLTIQCQVDSQVTMMFWYRQQPGQSLTLIATANQGSEATYESGFVIDKFPISRPNLTFSTLTVSNMSPEDSSIYLCSVLNYGYTFGSGTRLTVV.